The 23 T cell receptor beta chains in this list originate from one sample, sequenced in a study of multiple sclerosis patients with progressive multifocal leukoencephalopathy. TCRdb's table, derived via immunoSEQ multiplex PCR, lists solely in-frame clones and lacks some. Of tens of thousands of clones in the sample, approximately 90% are singletons; the top ten hold 0.85% to 1.3%. The sample's time point: before natalizumab initiation. Sequences were obtained from PBMCs. These receptors all come from a human donor with multiple sclerosis.

The V call is TRBV27, the J call TRBJ2-1; D is undetermined. In germline, CDR1 is MNHEY, CDR2 SMNVEV (reference sequence). The CDR3 is 14 residues long. Trimming removed 6 bases at V and 2 bases at J, with 11 bases between. The chain's CDR3 is CASSTQWTYNEQFF. CDR3 in DNA: TGTGCCAGCAGCACTCAGTGGACCTACAATGAGCAGTTCTTC.

The chain couples TRBV5-6 to TRBJ1-2; D uncertain. The CDR3 length is 12 residues. Germline assignment: CDR1 SGHDT and CDR2 YYEEEE. V lost 9 bases to trimming and J lost 2 bases, with 11 bases between them. In nucleotides, the CDR3 is TGTGCCACCTCCCCGGGGAACTATGGCTACACCTTC. It yields the protein CATSPGNYGYTF.

The rearrangement links TRBV4-1 to TRBJ1-4; D is unresolved. The length of the CDR3 is 14 residues. The V gene's germline CDR1 is MGHRA and CDR2 YSYEKL. V dropped 6 bases and J dropped 3 bases, with 11 bases sitting between them. CDR3 sequence: CASSPRASNEKLFF. In nucleotides, the CDR3 is TGCGCCAGCAGTCCGAGGGCTTCTAATGAAAAACTGTTTTTT.

The chain has TRBV5-4 and TRBJ2-5; 9 nucleotides line up with TRBD2. Per germline, CDR1 SGHNT and CDR2 YYREEE (reference sequence). The junction had 6 bases not matched to a gene; V was cut back by 1 base and J by 5 bases. The CDR3 is 15 amino acids. The CDR3, as DNA: TGTGCCAGCAGCTTGAGGAGCGGGGGGTTTGAGACCCAGTACTTC. As protein: CASSLRSGGFETQYF. The variable domain in full, with the rest retrieved from reference TRBV5-4 and TRBJ2-5, is ETGVTQSPTHLIKTRGQQVTLRCSSQSGHNTVSWYQQALGQGPQFIFQYYREEENGRGNFPPRFSGLQFPNYSSELNVNALELDDSALYLCASSLRSGGFETQYFGPGTRLLVL.

This clone was seen just once. This chain connects TRBV2 to TRBJ1-1; D possibly corresponds to TRBD1 (5 bases). The CDR3 length is 14 residues. CDR1 and CDR2 from the germline V gene are SNHLY and FYNNEI. Trimming cost V 3 bases and J 4 bases, with 12 bases left between them. The CDR3: CASSEAAGITEAFF. The CDR3 nucleotides read TGTGCCAGCAGTGAGGCGGCAGGGATCACTGAAGCTTTCTTT.

J is TRBJ2-1 and V is TRBV9, with 7 positions matching TRBD1. This CDR3 spans 17 amino acids. Germline CDR1 and CDR2: SGDLS and YYNGEE. The V gene end was trimmed by 0 bases and the J gene end by 2 bases; junction bases not matched to a gene: 8. The CDR3 sequence is CASSVGQGKFAYNEQFF. The CDR3 DNA reads TGTGCCAGCAGCGTAGGACAGGGAAAGTTCGCCTACAATGAGCAGTTCTTC.

This chain connects TRBV28 to TRBJ1-2; D ambiguous. From germline, CDR1 is MDHEN and CDR2 SYDVKM. The CDR3 runs 13 residues. The V end lost 6 bases, the J end lost 8 bases, and 16 bases lay between the germline ends. The CDR3 DNA follows: TGTGCCAGCAGCCCGGCGGGAGCGGCCGGCTACACCTTC. Translation gives CASSPAGAAGYTF.

The V and J genes are TRBV4-1 and TRBJ2-7, with a tentative D call TRBD1 (6 bases). Germline assignment: CDR1 MGHRA and CDR2 YSYEKL. This CDR3 spans 12 amino acids. Trimming took 3 bases from V and 5 from J, leaving 8 bases between them. This CDR3 is CASSQGANEQYF. In nucleotides, the CDR3 is TGCGCCAGCAGCCAGGGGGCCAACGAGCAGTACTTC.

The chain uses TRBV19 and TRBJ1-1; D possibly corresponds to TRBD1 (6 bases). The CDR3 runs to 16 residues. Looked up from germline, CDR1 is LNHDA and CDR2 is SQIVND (reference sequence). The ends were cut back, 4 bases at V and 5 bases at J, with 20 bases in the middle. The CDR3 spells CASSSPVRGRETEAFF. CDR3 in DNA: TGTGCCAGTAGTAGCCCGGTCAGGGGAAGAGAGACTGAAGCTTTCTTT.

CDR3 sequence reads: CASRRRTGDTGELFF. As DNA, the CDR3 is TGTGCCAGCAGACGACGGACAGGGGATACCGGGGAGCTGTTTTTT. The V gene is TRBV6-6, the J gene TRBJ2-2; 9 bases are shared with TRBD1. J lost 5 bases, V lost 6 bases, and 7 bases had no gene match. CDR1 is MNHNY, CDR2 SVGAGI, per germline (reference sequence). CDR3 length: 15 amino acids.

V and J are TRBV7-3 and TRBJ2-6; D perhaps matches TRBD1 (5 bases). Deletions cut 5 bases from V and 2 bases from J, with 25 bases between. Germline CDR1 reads SGHTA; CDR2 reads FQGTGA. This CDR3 has 20 amino acids. CDR3 sequence (DNA): TGTGCCAGCAGCCCTCACGTAGGGGCAGGGTTGGGCCCTGGGGCCAACGTCCTGACTTTC. Translated: CASSPHVGAGLGPGANVLTF.

A few counts support this clone. This chain connects TRBV10-3 to TRBJ1-4; no clear D gene. The V and J ends lost 3 bases and 0 bases respectively, with 5 bases between them. This CDR3 has 14 residues. In germline, CDR1 is ENHRY, CDR2 SYGVKD. CDR3 residues: CAISDPATNEKLFF. For the CDR3, the DNA is TGTGCCATCAGTGATCCGGCAACTAATGAAAAACTGTTTTTT.

This chain connects TRBV29-1 to TRBJ2-6; 7 bases are a match to TRBD1. Germline V lookup: CDR1 SQVTM, CDR2 ANQGSEA. The CDR3 is 15 amino acids. V lost 7 bases and J lost 0; bases outside the gene matches: 6. CDR3 coding DNA: TGCAGCGCTGGGACAGCCAGCTCTGGGGCCAACGTCCTGACTTTC. Protein product: CSAGTASSGANVLTF.

The rearrangement joins TRBV6-1 to TRBJ2-7; 8 bases agree with TRBD2. V lost 6 bases to trimming and J lost 7 bases; unmatched junction nucleotides: 17. Germline CDR1 reads MNHNS; CDR2 reads SASEGT. The CDR3 has 16 residues. The CDR3 nucleotides are TGTGCCAGCAGCGAAATTCGGACTAGCCGGACTGGGGAGCAGTACTTC. It translates to CASSEIRTSRTGEQYF.

The rearrangement joins TRBV11-3 to TRBJ2-5; 12 bases align to TRBD2. The trim removed 4 bases at V and 2 bases at J, leaving 2 bases unmatched. Germline CDR1 SGHNT, CDR2 YENEEA. The CDR3 loop spans 15 amino acids. The CDR3 DNA follows: TGTGCCAGCAGCTGGACTAGCGGGGCTCAAGAGACCCAGTACTTC. Protein sequence: CASSWTSGAQETQYF.

The chain carries TRBV9 and TRBJ2-5, with TRBD2 as a possible D gene (6 bases). Germline CDR1 and CDR2: SGDLS and YYNGEE. Trimming shortened V by 0 bases and J by 5 bases, and 17 bases separated the two germline ends. The CDR3 has 16 residues. The CDR3 region is CASSVDGSSTAETQYF. As DNA, the CDR3 is TGTGCCAGCAGCGTAGACGGGAGCAGCACAGCGGAGACCCAGTACTTC. The full variable domain, its missing parts supplied by reference TRBV9 and TRBJ2-5, is DSGVTQTPKHLITATGQRVTLRCSPRSGDLSVYWYQQSLDQGLQFLIQYYNGEERAKGNILERFSAQQFPDLHSELNLSSLELGDSALYFCASSVDGSSTAETQYFGPGTRLLVL.

The rearrangement uses TRBV6-5 and TRBJ2-1; 8 nucleotides line up with TRBD1. Trimming removed 5 bases from V and 6 bases from J; junction bases left unmatched: 9. This CDR3 contains 15 residues. The V gene's germline CDR1 is MNHEY and CDR2 SVGAGI. DNA of the CDR3: TGTGCCAGCAGTCCTATGGACAGGGAAAGCAATGAGCAGTTCTTC. Amino acids: CASSPMDRESNEQFF.

This chain links TRBV13 with TRBJ1-4; D remains unclear. Trimming pared 2 bases from V and 4 bases from J, leaving 8 bases between. Germline V gene sequence: CDR1 PRHDT, CDR2 FYEKMQ (reference sequence). This CDR3 comprises 14 residues. This CDR3 reads CASSLQTGNEKLFF. CDR3 DNA sequence: TGTGCCAGCAGCTTACAAACTGGTAATGAAAAACTGTTTTTT.

The chain recombines TRBV9 with TRBJ1-5; D gene unclear. V lost 0 bases and J lost 0, with 4 bases in between. Germline V gene sequence: CDR1 SGDLS, CDR2 YYNGEE. CDR3 length: 14 amino acids. DNA for the CDR3: TGTGCCAGCAGCGTAGGCGGTAGCAATCAGCCCCAGCATTTT. Amino acid sequence: CASSVGGSNQPQHF. The full variable domain, in which reference TRBV9 and TRBJ1-5 provide the parts outside the CDR3, is DSGVTQTPKHLITATGQRVTLRCSPRSGDLSVYWYQQSLDQGLQFLIQYYNGEERAKGNILERFSAQQFPDLHSELNLSSLELGDSALYFCASSVGGSNQPQHFGDGTRLSIL.

The chain employs TRBV19 and TRBJ1-1, with D tentatively TRBD1 (6 bases). This CDR3 has 14 residues. Germline CDR1 reads LNHDA; CDR2 reads SQIVND (reference sequence). V lost 3 bases to trimming and J lost 7 bases, with 15 bases between them. The CDR3 DNA reads TGTGCCAGTAGTATGTCATCCGGGGGCCGTGAAGCTTTCTTT. It specifies CASSMSSGGREAFF.

The rearrangement uses TRBV7-9 and TRBJ1-5; D is perhaps TRBD1 (6 bases). V lost 4 bases, J lost 11 bases, and 18 bases lay in between. The CDR3 has 14 amino acids. CDR1 and CDR2 (germline): SEHNR, FQNEAQ (reference sequence). The CDR3 loop reads CASSSGLAPGAQHF. CDR3 nucleotides: TGTGCCAGCAGCTCGGGACTGGCCCCAGGGGCCCAGCATTTT.

V is TRBV16 and J is TRBJ1-2; 7 bases map to TRBD1. The junction had 3 bases not matched to a gene; V was cut back by 2 bases and J by 6 bases. Germline V gene sequence: CDR1 KGHSY, CDR2 FQNENV. This CDR3 comprises 13 residues. The CDR3, as DNA: TGTGCCAGCAGCCAAAGTGACAGGGATGGCTACACCTTC. This encodes CASSQSDRDGYTF. Filled out from reference TRBV16 and TRBJ1-2, the complete variable domain reads GEEVAQTPKHLVRGEGQKAKLYCAPIKGHSYVFWYQQVLKNEFKFLISFQNENVFDETGMPKERFSAKCLPNSPCSLEIQATKLEDSAVYFCASSQSDRDGYTFGSGTRLTVV.

The chain couples TRBV4-2 to TRBJ2-1, with TRBD2 matching over 7 bases. There are 16 residues in the CDR3. CDR1 and CDR2 from the germline V gene are LGHNA and YNFKEQ. Trimming cost V 0 bases and J 3 bases; bases outside gene matches: 5. The CDR3 here is CASSQDRGGIYNEQFF. The CDR3 DNA follows: TGTGCCAGCAGCCAAGATCGCGGGGGAATCTACAATGAGCAGTTCTTC.